One sample yielded the 13 T cell receptor beta chains listed below, sequenced in a study of cytomegalovirus exposure and HLA in healthy donors. 13 Jbeta primers and 60 Vbeta primers were used for the PCR. TCRdb keeps only in-frame clones here, not all; method: immunoSEQ multiplex PCR. The data show under 200,000 clones, roughly 80% seen once. The material sequenced was PBMCs. The receptors derive from a male donor in good health and CMV-seropositive.

This chain uses TRBV7-9 with TRBJ2-5, with 10 bases aligning to TRBD2. The DNA end is more similar to TRBJ2-7, so the J call may be wrong. Germline lookup yields CDR1 SEHNR and CDR2 FQNEAQ (reference sequence). The CDR3 covers 15 residues. The CDR3, as DNA: TGTGCCAGCAGCTTAATCAGCGGGAGGGTCTACGAGCAGTACTTC. This codes for CASSLISGRVYEQYF.

The chain has TRBV19 and TRBJ1-4; D not certain. CDR1 and CDR2 from the germline V gene are LNHDA and SQIVND (reference sequence). The CDR3 sequence is 15 residues long. V gave up 5 bases and J gave up 0 bases, with 10 bases separating them. The CDR3 spells CASSSIHATNEKLFF. The CDR3 region has the DNA TGTGCCAGTAGTTCTATCCATGCAACTAATGAAAAACTGTTTTTT.

The chain joins TRBV7-2 to TRBJ2-1; a possible D gene is TRBD2 (5 bases). V lost 2 bases and J lost 4, with 12 bases in between. The CDR3 extends over 15 amino acids. The germline gives CDR1 SGHTA, CDR2 FQGNSA. CDR3 bases: TGTGCCAGCAGCTTATCAGCGGAAAATTACAATGAGCAGTTCTTC. This encodes CASSLSAENYNEQFF.

This sequence joins TRBV5-6 and TRBJ2-2, with 8 bases identical to TRBD2. J lost 5 bases, V lost 1 base, and 4 bases had no gene match. The CDR3 is made up of 15 amino acids. CDR1 and CDR2 (germline): SGHDT, YYEEEE. The CDR3 protein is CASSLIPGGTGELFF. CDR3 DNA: TGTGCCAGCAGCTTGATCCCGGGGGGGACCGGGGAGCTGTTTTTT.

The rearrangement uses TRBV28 and TRBJ1-2; the D gene is possibly TRBD1 (6 bases). V lost 3 bases and J 5 bases, leaving 10 bases between the germline ends. Per the germline V gene, CDR1 is MDHEN and CDR2 is SYDVKM. This CDR3 spans 13 amino acids. In DNA, the CDR3 is TGTGCCAGCAGTTTTCGACAGGTGTATGGCTACACCTTC. This encodes CASSFRQVYGYTF.

Here the CDR3 reads CAWTLNSPLHF. The CDR3 DNA follows: TGTGCCTGGACCCTAAATTCACCCCTCCACTTT. The chain carries TRBV30 and TRBJ1-6; D is uncertain. This CDR3 contains 11 residues. With 4 bases removed from V and 7 bases from J, the gap between germline ends came to 5 bases. Germline V lookup: CDR1 GTSNPN, CDR2 SVGIG (reference sequence).

This clone was recorded a few times. The chain couples TRBV5-4 to TRBJ2-7; 10 positions agree with TRBD2. Germline CDR1 is SGHNT and CDR2 is YYREEE (reference sequence). V trimming: 1 base; J trimming: 6 bases; junction bases outside the gene matches: 13. The CDR3 is made up of 17 amino acids. CDR3 sequence reads: CASSLKSGPSGGTEQYF. The CDR3 bases are TGTGCCAGCAGCTTGAAATCGGGACCTAGCGGGGGAACCGAGCAGTACTTC.

The J gene is TRBJ2-1, the V gene TRBV5-5; the match to TRBD1 covers 8 bases. Germline loops: CDR1 SGHKS, CDR2 YYEKEE (reference sequence). The CDR3 contains 15 residues. V gave up 3 bases and J gave up 6 bases; unmatched junction bases: 8. CDR3 sequence reads: CASSSPGTGVNEQFF. DNA of the CDR3: TGTGCCAGCAGCTCCCCCGGGACAGGAGTCAATGAGCAGTTCTTC.

The V call is TRBV6-5, the J call TRBJ1-2; TRBD1 is a possible D gene (5 bases). Per germline, CDR1 MNHEY and CDR2 SVGAGI. The ends were cut back, 0 bases at V and 5 bases at J, with 13 bases in the middle. This CDR3 comprises 15 residues. The CDR3: CASSYSRDSGYGYTF. The CDR3 DNA follows: TGTGCCAGCAGTTACTCGAGGGACTCGGGGTATGGCTACACCTTC.

The V gene is TRBV9, the J gene TRBJ2-7; 12 bases are shared with TRBD2. The CDR3 extends over 15 amino acids. Looked up from germline, CDR1 is SGDLS and CDR2 is YYNGEE. J was trimmed by 2 bases and V by 3 bases; bases with no gene match: 3. CDR3 amino acids: CASSASGGDPYEQYF. CDR3 nucleotides: TGTGCCAGCAGCGCTAGCGGGGGGGATCCCTACGAGCAGTACTTC.

This clone occurred a few times. The V call is TRBV5-8, the J call TRBJ2-2, with D possibly being TRBD2 (5 bases). The germline CDR1 and CDR2 sequences are SGHTS and YDEGEE. Deletions cut 4 bases from V and 5 bases from J, with 18 bases between. CDR3 size: 16 residues. The CDR3 DNA reads as TGTGCCAGCAGCCTGGGCCAAATACGAGGGACCGGGGAGCTGTTTTTT. This encodes CASSLGQIRGTGELFF.

This clone was recorded once. This chain connects TRBV27 to TRBJ2-2; 8 bases are shared with TRBD1. This CDR3 region has 16 residues. V was clipped by 7 bases and J by 0 bases; unmatched bases: 7. Germline CDR1 and CDR2: MNHEY and SMNVEV (reference sequence). This CDR3 reads CASTMTGAPNTGELFF. The CDR3 DNA follows: TGTGCCAGCACAATGACAGGGGCTCCGAACACCGGGGAGCTGTTTTTT.

The chain is built from TRBV4-1 and TRBJ1-1, with D perhaps matching TRBD1 (6 bases). The germline V and J ends were trimmed by 1 base and 1 base, with 7 bases remaining between them. The CDR3 is 14 residues long. Germline assignment: CDR1 MGHRA and CDR2 YSYEKL. CDR3 sequence (DNA): TGCGCCAGCAGCCAAGCAGGGGCGAACACTGAAGCTTTCTTT. It codes for CASSQAGANTEAFF.